The 17 T cell receptor beta chains below come from one sample, sequenced in a study of CD8+ T cells in alopecia areata. Regarding treatment: oral pan-JAK inhibitor, 5-10 mg twice daily. RNA was extracted and reverse transcribed into cDNA as the sequencing template. Only in-frame clones appear in the TCRdb table, and some are missing; sequencing was by immunoSEQ multiplex PCR. Of approximately 200,000 clones listed, 55% to 70% are singletons. This material consisted of CD4+ T cells sorted from blood, taken at week 4, from a patient treated with tofacitinib. These receptors were obtained from a human donor with alopecia areata.

The chain carries TRBV2 and TRBJ2-5, with 10 bases that match TRBD2. CDR3 length: 17 amino acids. CDR1 and CDR2 (germline): SNHLY, FYNNEI. V shed 0 bases and J 1 base; nucleotides not matched to a gene: 5. CDR3 coding DNA: TGTGCCAGCAGTGAAGCGCGCGGGACTAGCGTCCAAGAGACCCAGTACTTC. It codes for CASSEARGTSVQETQYF.

This clone has just a few counts. The chain uses TRBV30 and TRBJ1-5, with 8 positions matching TRBD1. Germline CDR1 and CDR2: GTSNPN and SVGIG (reference sequence). Trimming cost V 5 bases and J 4 bases; bases outside gene matches: 1. CDR3 length: 12 residues. CDR3 loop: CAWGQGNQPQHF. Here the CDR3 DNA reads TGTGCCTGGGGACAGGGAAATCAGCCCCAGCATTTT.

The chain carries TRBV5-1 and TRBJ2-3, with TRBD2 as a possible D gene (5 bases). This CDR3 has 15 residues. V was cut by 5 bases and J by 1 base, with 14 bases left in between. CDR1 and CDR2 from the germline V gene are SGHRS and YFSETQ. The CDR3 region has the DNA TGCGCCAGCAGAGGCGCGACCGGGGGCACAGATACGCAGTATTTT. Translating gives CASRGATGGTDTQYF.

V is TRBV4-1 and J is TRBJ2-7; D gene ambiguous. Trimming removed 0 bases from V and 3 bases from J, with 6 bases in between. CDR3 length: 13 residues. Germline V gene sequence: CDR1 MGHRA, CDR2 YSYEKL. The CDR3 region is CASSQDRGYEQYF. The CDR3 bases are TGCGCCAGCAGCCAAGATAGAGGCTACGAGCAGTACTTC.

This chain uses TRBV27 with TRBJ1-5; a possible D gene is TRBD1 (6 bases). CDR1 and CDR2 from the germline V gene are MNHEY and SMNVEV (reference sequence). The CDR3 has 16 amino acids. V was shortened by 4 bases and J by 0 bases, with 13 bases between the two germline ends. This CDR3 is CASSSSGADSNQPQHF. CDR3 coding DNA: TGTGCCAGCAGTTCATCGGGGGCGGATAGCAATCAGCCCCAGCATTTT.

The chain couples TRBV5-4 to TRBJ2-7, with TRBD2 matching over 14 bases. The germline gives CDR1 SGHNT, CDR2 YYREEE (reference sequence). The CDR3 length is 15 residues. J was trimmed by 2 bases and V by 4 bases; bases with no gene match: 2. In nucleotides, the CDR3 is TGTGCCAGCAGCCCGACTAGCGGGAGGGCCTACGAGCAGTACTTC. Protein: CASSPTSGRAYEQYF.

This sequence joins TRBV29-1 and TRBJ2-1; D gene ambiguous. V was trimmed by 1 base and J by 6 bases, leaving 7 bases between them. Germline-derived CDR1 and CDR2 are SQVTM and ANQGSEA. The CDR3 consists of 12 residues. The CDR3 reads CSVEVRPNEQFF. DNA for the CDR3: TGCAGCGTTGAAGTCAGGCCCAATGAGCAGTTCTTC.

The chain recombines TRBV25-1 with TRBJ1-1; D gene uncertain. Germline CDR1 reads MGHDK; CDR2 reads SYGVNS. The CDR3 runs 13 residues. The germline V and J ends were trimmed by 6 bases and 8 bases, with 16 bases remaining between them. The CDR3 is CASSTPLGTEAFF. CDR3 in DNA: TGTGCCAGCAGCACTCCCCTGGGTACAGAAGCTTTCTTT.

The chain combines TRBV19 with TRBJ1-4; 7 bases agree with TRBD1. Germline loops: CDR1 LNHDA, CDR2 SQIVND (reference sequence). This CDR3 is built from 13 residues. The V and J ends lost 7 bases and 5 bases, in that order; junction bases with no gene match: 4. This chain's CDR3 is CASTTGNNEKLFF. The CDR3 DNA reads TGTGCCAGTACGACAGGGAACAATGAAAAACTGTTTTTT.

This chain's CDR3 is CASSPTKGGSYNEQFF. The CDR3, as DNA: TGTGCCAGCTCACCCACAAAAGGGGGCTCCTACAATGAGCAGTTCTTC. This chain connects TRBV18 to TRBJ2-1, with D tentatively TRBD1 (6 bases). V lost 3 bases, J lost 0 bases, and 12 bases lay in between. CDR1 is KGHSH and CDR2 is LQKENI in the germline V gene. There are 16 residues in the CDR3.

The chain joins TRBV23-1 to TRBJ2-3, with a tentative D call TRBD1 (5 bases). TRBV23-1 is filed as an ORF, its function uncertain. The CDR3 spans 17 residues. V lost 1 base and J lost 2, with 16 bases in between. The CDR3 reads CASSQLGPLGITDTQYF. As DNA, the CDR3 is TGCGCCAGCAGTCAATTGGGGCCGCTCGGAATCACAGATACGCAGTATTTT.

The chain combines TRBV30 with TRBJ1-3, with D uncertain. The CDR3 is made up of 14 amino acids. The V gene lost 3 bases and the J gene lost 0 bases, with 9 bases spanning the gap. Germline CDR1 GTSNPN, CDR2 SVGIG (reference sequence). As DNA, the CDR3 is TGTGCCTGGAGCATCGGAAGCTCTGGAAACACCATATATTTT. Protein product: CAWSIGSSGNTIYF.

Notes on this clone: Other nucleotide sequences in the sample specify the same CDR3. The chain recombines TRBV29-1 with TRBJ2-1; 7 bases line up with TRBD1. J was trimmed by 2 bases and V by 6 bases; bases with no gene match: 1. This CDR3 contains 12 residues. CDR1 is SQVTM, CDR2 ANQGSEA, per germline. CDR3 residues: CSVDRAYNEQFF. In DNA, the CDR3 is TGCAGCGTCGACAGGGCCTACAATGAGCAGTTCTTC.

The chain is built from TRBV19 and TRBJ1-4; D ambiguous. Trimming took off 2 bases at V and 13 bases at J, with 14 bases between the two ends. Germline V gives CDR1 LNHDA, CDR2 SQIVND (reference sequence). The CDR3 covers 13 residues. CDR3 sequence: CASSIRVYDRLFF. The CDR3 DNA reads as TGTGCCAGTAGTATACGGGTCTACGATAGACTGTTTTTT.

J is TRBJ2-7 and V is TRBV4-1, with 9 bases fitting TRBD2. The CDR3 length is 15 residues. Trimming cost V 4 bases and J 0 bases; bases outside gene matches: 4. Germline V CDR1 and CDR2: MGHRA, YSYEKL. Written as DNA, the CDR3 is TGCGCCAGCAGCCTTCGACTAGCGGACTCCTACGAGCAGTACTTC. This gives the protein CASSLRLADSYEQYF.

This rearrangement joins TRBV7-8 to TRBJ2-5, with TRBD2 as a possible D gene (5 bases). Trimming took off 5 bases at V and 4 bases at J, with 8 bases between the two ends. Germline CDR1 is SGHVS and CDR2 is FQNEAQ. This CDR3 is built from 12 residues. CDR3 region: CASSRTRETQYF. The CDR3 nucleotides are TGTGCCAGCAGCCGTACTAGAGAGACCCAGTACTTC.

This clone was counted once. The chain joins TRBV29-1 to TRBJ2-5; D is unclear. In germline, CDR1 is SQVTM, CDR2 ANQGSEA. V lost 5 bases and J 5 bases, leaving 18 bases between the germline ends. This CDR3 is built from 14 residues. The CDR3 DNA reads TGCAGCGTTCCTCTGGGATTGGGTTGGGAGACCCAGTACTTC. Its protein product is CSVPLGLGWETQYF. The variable domain in full, with the rest retrieved from reference TRBV29-1 and TRBJ2-5, is SAVISQKPSRDICQRGTSLTIQCQVDSQVTMMFWYRQQPGQSLTLIATANQGSEATYESGFVIDKFPISRPNLTFSTLTVSNMSPEDSSIYLCSVPLGLGWETQYFGPGTRLLVL.